This TCR beta chain was sequenced during a study of cytomegalovirus exposure and HLA in healthy donors. V shed 4 bases, J shed 7 bases, and the junction held 4 bases outside the gene matches. This CDR3 contains 14 residues. CDR1 and CDR2 from the germline V gene are SNHLY and FYNNEI. Donors consisted of healthy bone marrow donors. The PCR was carried out with 60 Vbeta primers and 13 Jbeta primers. TCRdb's table, derived via immunoSEQ multiplex PCR, lists solely in-frame clones and lacks some. This sample's table has around 140,000 clones. The sequenced sample consisted of PBMCs. The rearrangement joins TRBV2 to TRBJ1-6; TRBD1 agrees at 7 bases. This TCR derives from a woman aged 45-65 years in good health and CMV-seronegative. CDR3 amino acids: CASSAGTVNSPLHF. CDR3 in DNA: TGTGCCAGCAGTGCCGGGACAGTCAATTCACCCCTCCACTTT.